The rows below give T cell receptor beta chains drawn from one sample of a study of blood T cells in healthy people across ages. Via MiXCR, TCRdb re-called the 5' RACE reads, giving one row per CDR3 protein. Here the sample spans 650,000 or so distinct CDR3 sequences, around 50% being singletons. Sequencing was carried out using blood. All receptors come from an elderly woman in good health. The CDR3 runs from the conserved cysteine through the conserved F or W. The D gene is left open where the match is weak. A row's size may be missing; if present it is once, few, many or a size class.

j_call clone_size v_call d_call cdr3_aa cdr3_nt
TRBJ2-3 - TRBV9 - CASSRRGPLGTDTQYF TGTGCCAGCAGCCGTAGAGGTCCGCTAGGCACAGATACGCAGTATTTT
TRBJ2-5 once TRBV7-3 - CASSLTESRDETQYF TGTGCCAGCAGCTTAACCGAGTCCCGGGACGAGACCCAGTACTTC
TRBJ2-1 - TRBV11-3 - CASSSQLGGGNEQFF TGTGCCAGCAGCTCCCAGCTAGGTGGTGGCAATGAGCAGTTCTTC
TRBJ1-4 many TRBV27 TRBD1 CASGRTGEGEKLFF TGTGCCAGCGGAAGAACAGGGGAGGGGGAAAAACTGTTTTTT
TRBJ2-7 - TRBV6-2/TRBV6-3 - CASSWGPNEQYF TGTGCCAGCAGTTGGGGGCCTAATGAGCAGTACTTC
TRBJ2-2 few TRBV12-3/TRBV12-4 TRBD1 CASSQGTGSNTGELFF TGTGCCAGCAGTCAAGGGACAGGGTCGAACACCGGGGAGCTGTTTTTT
TRBJ2-7 - TRBV20-1 - CSGLGQGQYYEQYF TGCAGTGGCCTCGGGCAGGGCCAATACTACGAGCAGTACTTC
TRBJ2-1 - TRBV7-2 - CASSSVGNYEQFF TGTGCCAGCAGCTCCGTGGGCAACTATGAGCAGTTCTTC
TRBJ2-3 many TRBV6-6 TRBD2 CASSHTGLAVTDTQYF TGTGCCAGCAGTCACACGGGACTAGCGGTAACAGATACGCAGTATTTT
TRBJ2-3 - TRBV9 - CASSGPQVRLHSDTQYF TGTGCCAGCAGCGGCCCCCAGGTCCGGTTACACTCAGATACGCAGTATTTT
TRBJ2-5 many TRBV28 - CASNPSGYPETQYF TGTGCCAGCAACCCGTCGGGGTACCCAGAGACCCAGTACTTC
TRBJ2-7 - TRBV10-3 - CAISTQGPGYEQYF TGTGCCATCAGTACACAGGGTCCCGGATACGAGCAGTACTTC
TRBJ1-4 many TRBV6-5 - CASSPDRLIRKKLFF TGTGCCAGCAGTCCTGACAGACTAATAAGGAAAAAACTGTTTTTT
TRBJ1-2 many TRBV6-5 TRBD1 CASSGRQGLNYGYTF TGTGCCAGCAGTGGCCGACAGGGATTAAATTATGGCTACACCTTC
TRBJ1-2 few TRBV28 TRBD1 CATLLGQGTYGYTF TGTGCCACCCTCCTGGGACAGGGGACCTATGGCTACACCTTC
TRBJ2-3 - TRBV9 - CASSVGPNLDTQYF TGTGCCAGCAGCGTAGGCCCCAACTTGGATACGCAGTATTTT
TRBJ1-1 - TRBV3-1 TRBD1 CASSQGGGDMNTEAFF TGTGCCAGCAGCCAGGGAGGGGGCGACATGAACACTGAAGCTTTCTTT
TRBJ2-1 - TRBV10-3 - CAIMDSRFYNGQFF TGTGCCATCATGGACTCCCGGTTCTACAATGGGCAGTTCTTC
TRBJ2-7 many TRBV6-2/TRBV6-3 - CASSYSRAYEQYF TGTGCCAGCAGTTACAGCAGGGCCTACGAGCAGTACTTC
TRBJ1-6 few TRBV4-1 - CASSQDPKGTYNSPLHF TGCGCCAGCAGCCAAGACCCCAAGGGGACCTATAATTCACCCCTCCACTTT